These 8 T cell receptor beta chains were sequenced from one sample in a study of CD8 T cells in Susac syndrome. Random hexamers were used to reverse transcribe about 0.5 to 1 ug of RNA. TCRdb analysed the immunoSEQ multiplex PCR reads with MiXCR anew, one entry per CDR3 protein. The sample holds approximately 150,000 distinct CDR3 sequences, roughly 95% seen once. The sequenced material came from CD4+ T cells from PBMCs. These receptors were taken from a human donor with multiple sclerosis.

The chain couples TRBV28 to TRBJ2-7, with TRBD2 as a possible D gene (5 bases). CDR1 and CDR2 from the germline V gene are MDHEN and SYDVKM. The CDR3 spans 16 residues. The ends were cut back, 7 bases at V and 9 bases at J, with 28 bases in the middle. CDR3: CASMAWRSGHLRGQYF. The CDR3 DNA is TGTGCCAGCATGGCGTGGAGGAGTGGCCATCTACGAGGGCAGTACTTC.

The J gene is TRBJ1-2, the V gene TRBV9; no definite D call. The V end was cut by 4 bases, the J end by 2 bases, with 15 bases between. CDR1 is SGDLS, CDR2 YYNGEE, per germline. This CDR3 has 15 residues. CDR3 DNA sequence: TGTGCCAGCAGCCCGCGGGAAACCACAAACTATGGCTACACCTTC. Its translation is CASSPRETTNYGYTF.

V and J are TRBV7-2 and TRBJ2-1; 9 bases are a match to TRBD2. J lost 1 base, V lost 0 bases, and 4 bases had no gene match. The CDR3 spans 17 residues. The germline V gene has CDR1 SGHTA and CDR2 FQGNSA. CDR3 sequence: CASSLARSGGSYNEQFF. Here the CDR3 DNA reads TGTGCCAGCAGCTTAGCGCGAAGCGGGGGGTCCTACAATGAGCAGTTCTTC.

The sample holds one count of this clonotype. This CDR3 is CATSTYNEQFF. In DNA form, the CDR3 reads TGTGCCACCAGCACTTACAATGAGCAGTTCTTC. The chain uses TRBV24-1 and TRBJ2-1; D remains unclear. Germline V lookup: CDR1 KGHDR, CDR2 SFDVKD. The CDR3 consists of 11 residues. With 7 bases removed from V and 4 bases from J, the gap between germline ends came to 4 bases.

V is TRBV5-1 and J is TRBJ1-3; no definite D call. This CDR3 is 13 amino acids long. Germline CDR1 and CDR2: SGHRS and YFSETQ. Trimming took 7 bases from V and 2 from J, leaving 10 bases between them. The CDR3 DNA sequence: TGCGCCAGCGGCGAGGGAGCTGGAAACACCATATATTTT. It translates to CASGEGAGNTIYF.

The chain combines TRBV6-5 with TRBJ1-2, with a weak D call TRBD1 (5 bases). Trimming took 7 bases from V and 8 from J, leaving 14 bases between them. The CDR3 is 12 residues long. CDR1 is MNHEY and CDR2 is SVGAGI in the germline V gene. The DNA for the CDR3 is TGTGCCAGCACCCACCGGGGCCTCGGCTACACCTTC. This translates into CASTHRGLGYTF.

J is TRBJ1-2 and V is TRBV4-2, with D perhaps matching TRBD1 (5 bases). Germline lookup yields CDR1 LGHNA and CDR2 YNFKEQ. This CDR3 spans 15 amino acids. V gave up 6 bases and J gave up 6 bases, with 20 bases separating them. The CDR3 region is CASSSRDRGRDGYTF. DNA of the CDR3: TGTGCCAGCAGTTCGAGGGACCGTGGGAGGGATGGCTACACCTTC.

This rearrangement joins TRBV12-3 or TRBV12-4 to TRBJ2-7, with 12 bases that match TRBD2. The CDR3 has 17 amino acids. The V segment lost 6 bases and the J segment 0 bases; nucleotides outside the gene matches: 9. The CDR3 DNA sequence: TGTGCCAGCAGCACGGGACTAGCGGGTACCAACTCCTACGAGCAGTACTTC. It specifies CASSTGLAGTNSYEQYF.